The clone carrying this TCR beta chain was seen a few times. The antigen is not known. Per germline, CDR1 WSHSY and CDR2 SAAADI. The CDR3 runs to 14 residues. Trimming at V came to 8 bases and at J to 0 bases, leaving 2 bases not matched to a gene. The data derive from a study of T-cell reconstitution after alpha-beta-depleted transplantation in children. Findings and limits, study-wide: Alpha-beta T cells present about two months after transplant were reported to originate from several hundred expanded graft clones.

A TCRbeta library incorporating unique molecular identifiers was prepared. TCRdb re-called the PCR reads with MiXCR, one entry per CDR3 protein. This table has fewer than 1 million distinct CDR3 sequences, around 17% appearing once. The sample was PBMCs, mostly from graft donor cells, taken 360 days after TCRalphabeta/CD19-depleted stem cell transplant. V usage is TRBV10-2 and J usage is TRBJ2-2; 8 nucleotides agree with TRBD2. This clonotype was sampled from a male patient younger than 18 who had a stem cell transplant for acute lymphoblastic leukemia, so the T cells may come from the graft donor. Here the CDR3 DNA reads TGCGCCAGCTTAGCGGGAACGAACACCGGGGAGCTGTTTTTT. This codes for CASLAGTNTGELFF.